This TCR beta chain was documented in a study of T cells in Graves' hyperthyroidism and ophthalmopathy. There were TCR beta CDR3 regions amplified from RNA transcripts. Carried out on the TCR CDR3, a first-round RT-PCR used the HTBI primer set. TCRdb re-derived calls from the multiplex PCR reads in MiXCR, one entry per CDR3 protein. The data show 500,000 to 750,000 distinct CDR3 sequences, 12% to 15% seen once. The diagnoses drew upon clinical symptoms, serum thyroxine and TRAb, thyroid ultrasound and orbital computed tomography. This sample holds PBMCs from 8 to 10 ml fresh peripheral blood. The V and J ends lost 4 bases and 5 bases respectively, with 14 bases between them. The CDR3 runs 14 residues. Germline V CDR1 and CDR2: MGHRA, YSYEKL. This clonotype was counted between two and nine times.

The genes are TRBV4-1 and TRBJ2-5, with TRBD1 as a possible D gene (6 bases). The sequenced material came from blood. This TCR came from a young woman with Graves' ophthalmopathy. CDR3 residues: CASSPDSVRETQYF. The CDR3 nucleotides are TGCGCCAGCAGCCCGGACAGCGTGAGGGAGACCCAGTACTTC.